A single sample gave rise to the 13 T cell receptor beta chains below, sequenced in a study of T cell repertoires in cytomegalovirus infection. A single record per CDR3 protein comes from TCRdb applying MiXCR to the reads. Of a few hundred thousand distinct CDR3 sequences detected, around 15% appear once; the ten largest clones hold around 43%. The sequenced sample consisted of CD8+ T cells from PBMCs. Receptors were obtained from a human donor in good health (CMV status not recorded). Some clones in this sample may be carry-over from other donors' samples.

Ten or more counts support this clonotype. The CDR3 region is CASSEGVVDEDYGYTF. CDR3 coding DNA: TGTGCCAGCAGCGAGGGGGTAGTAGACGAAGACTATGGCTACACCTTC. This sequence joins TRBV7-8 and TRBJ1-2, with a tentative D call TRBD1 (6 bases). Between the trimmed V and J ends, which lost 5 bases and 3 bases, there was a span of 19 bases. The CDR3 covers 16 residues. The germline V gene has CDR1 SGHVS and CDR2 FQNEAQ.

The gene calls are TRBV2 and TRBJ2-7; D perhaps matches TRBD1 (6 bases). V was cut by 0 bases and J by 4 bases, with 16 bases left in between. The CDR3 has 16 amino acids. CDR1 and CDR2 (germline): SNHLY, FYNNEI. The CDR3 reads CASSEAPRTVGYEQYF. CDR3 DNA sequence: TGTGCCAGCAGTGAAGCTCCCCGGACAGTGGGGTACGAGCAGTACTTC.

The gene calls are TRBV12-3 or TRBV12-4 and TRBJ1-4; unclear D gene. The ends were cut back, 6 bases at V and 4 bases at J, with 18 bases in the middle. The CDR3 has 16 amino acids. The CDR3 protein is CASSPTDSEYNEKLFF. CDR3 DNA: TGTGCCAGCAGCCCCACCGACTCGGAATATAATGAAAAACTGTTTTTT.

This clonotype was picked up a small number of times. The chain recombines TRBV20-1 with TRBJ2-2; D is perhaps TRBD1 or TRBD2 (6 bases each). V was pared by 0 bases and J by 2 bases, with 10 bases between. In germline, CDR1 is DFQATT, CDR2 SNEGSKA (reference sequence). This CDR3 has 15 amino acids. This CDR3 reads CSARDRGPNTGELFF. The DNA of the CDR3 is TGCAGTGCTAGAGATCGGGGGCCTAACACCGGGGAGCTGTTTTTT.

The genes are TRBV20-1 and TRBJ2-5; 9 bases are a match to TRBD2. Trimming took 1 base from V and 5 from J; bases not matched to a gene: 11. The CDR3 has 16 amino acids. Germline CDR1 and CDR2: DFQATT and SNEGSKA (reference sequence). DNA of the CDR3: TGCAGTGCTAGAGTATTTTCAAGCGGGGGGTTCGAGACCCAGTACTTC. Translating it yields CSARVFSSGGFETQYF.

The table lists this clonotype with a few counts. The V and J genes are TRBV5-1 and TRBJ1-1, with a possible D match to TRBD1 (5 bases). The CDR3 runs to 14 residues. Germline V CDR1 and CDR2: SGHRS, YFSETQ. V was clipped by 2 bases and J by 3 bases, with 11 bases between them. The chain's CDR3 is CASSFNSGYTEAFF. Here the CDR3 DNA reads TGCGCCAGCAGCTTCAATTCAGGGTACACTGAAGCTTTCTTT.

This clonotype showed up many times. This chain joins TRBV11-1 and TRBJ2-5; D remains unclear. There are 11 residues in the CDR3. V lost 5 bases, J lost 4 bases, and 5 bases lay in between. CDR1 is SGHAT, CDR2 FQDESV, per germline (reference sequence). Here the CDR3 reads CASSVRETQYF. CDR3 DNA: TGTGCCAGCAGCGTACGAGAGACCCAGTACTTC. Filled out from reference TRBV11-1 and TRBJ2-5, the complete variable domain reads EAEVAQSPRYKITEKSQAVAFWCDPISGHATLYWYRQILGQGPELLVQFQDESVVDDSQLPKDRFSAERLKGVDSTLKIQPAELGDSAMYLCASSVRETQYFGPGTRLLVL.

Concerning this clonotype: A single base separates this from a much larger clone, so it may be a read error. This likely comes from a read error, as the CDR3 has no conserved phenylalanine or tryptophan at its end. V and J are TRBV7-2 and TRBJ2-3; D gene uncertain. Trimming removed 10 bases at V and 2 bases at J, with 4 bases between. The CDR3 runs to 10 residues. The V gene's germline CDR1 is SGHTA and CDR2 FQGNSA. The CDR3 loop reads CATNTDTQYS. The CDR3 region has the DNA TGTGCCACAAACACAGATACGCAGTATTCT.

The CDR3 sequence is CASRRTSGGAGTGELFF. DNA for the CDR3: TGTGCCAGCAGGAGGACTAGCGGGGGGGCCGGCACCGGGGAGCTGTTTTTT. This rearrangement joins TRBV12-3 or TRBV12-4 to TRBJ2-2; the match to TRBD2 covers 15 bases. With V trimmed by 6 bases and J by 4 bases, 6 bases remained unmatched. The CDR3 length is 17 residues.

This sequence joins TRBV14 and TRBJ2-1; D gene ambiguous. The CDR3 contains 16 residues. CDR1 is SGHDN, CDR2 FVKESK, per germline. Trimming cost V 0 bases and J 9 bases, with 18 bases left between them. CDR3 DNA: TGTGCCAGCAGCCAAGATGCCATGGCCCAATGGGGTGAGCAGTTCTTC. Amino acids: CASSQDAMAQWGEQFF.

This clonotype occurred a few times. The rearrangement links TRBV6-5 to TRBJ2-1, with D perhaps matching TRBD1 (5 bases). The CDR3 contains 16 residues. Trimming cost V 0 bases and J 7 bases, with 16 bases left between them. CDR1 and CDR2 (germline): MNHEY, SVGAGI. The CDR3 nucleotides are TGTGCCAGCAGTTACTCGGCGTTAGGGGTTCAAAATGAGCAGTTCTTC. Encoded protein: CASSYSALGVQNEQFF.

The DNA of the CDR3 is TGTGCCACGCAGCTAGCGGGGGAACAAGAGACCCAGTACTTC. Translated, it gives CATQLAGEQETQYF. The chain combines TRBV10-3 with TRBJ2-5, with 10 bases lining up with TRBD2. The germline V gene has CDR1 ENHRY and CDR2 SYGVKD. The ends lost 10 bases at V and 2 bases at J; junction bases unmatched: 7. The CDR3 length is 14 residues.

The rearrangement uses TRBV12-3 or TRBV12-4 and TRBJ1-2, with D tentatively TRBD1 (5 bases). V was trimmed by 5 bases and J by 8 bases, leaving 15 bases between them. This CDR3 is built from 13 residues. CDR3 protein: CASSVQGIGGYTF. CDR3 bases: TGTGCCAGCAGTGTCCAGGGAATTGGGGGCTACACCTTC.